The source of this T cell receptor beta chain is a study of regulatory T cells in long-lasting Graves disease. This clonotype was seen many times. CDR3-region Arm-PCR and iRepertoire HTBI primers produced the TCR beta libraries. How the authors handled the data: Across all samples, 62 TRBV segments and more than 11 TRBJ segments were identified. Using its own MiXCR run on the multiplex PCR reads, TCRdb lists one record per CDR3 protein. The V and J calls were not made by the authors but by TCRdb's processing. Of hundreds of thousands of distinct CDR3 sequences listed, around 17% are singletons. This sample's time point: newly diagnosed GD, antithyroid drugs for less than 3 months. PBMCs provided the RNA from which the TCR library was made. V lost 4 bases, J lost 2 bases, and 10 bases lay in between. This CDR3 comprises 14 residues. Germline CDR1 is SGHNT and CDR2 is YENEEA. These data were also filed under a second study, of T cells in Graves' hyperthyroidism and ophthalmopathy. As reported in that work: TCR CDR3 regions were first amplified by RT-PCR with HTBI primers.

This TCR derives from a woman in her twenties or thirties with Graves disease. The input for sequencing was peripheral blood mononuclear cells (PBMCs), taken at new diagnosis, from a patient treated with antithyroid drugs. V and J are TRBV11-3 and TRBJ2-3; D possibly corresponds to TRBD2 (5 bases). DNA for the CDR3: TGTGCCAGCAGCTCGGGGAGAATCACAGATACGCAGTATTTT. Translation gives CASSSGRITDTQYF.